This TCR beta chain was sequenced during a study of T-cell reconstitution after alpha-beta-depleted transplantation in children. Findings of the study overall: For some patients, TCRbeta diversity was high at day 60 because of recipient T cells and thymic progenitors that survived. At one year after transplant, newly produced T cells mostly accounted for T-cell counts and diversity.

In its sample, this clonotype was seen many times. Its antigen is not identified. A library of TCRbeta sequences, prepared with unique molecular identifiers, was generated. TCRdb fed the PCR reads into MiXCR, producing one record per CDR3 protein. The profile covers about 300,000 distinct CDR3 sequences, with nearly 8% appearing a single time and 9.1% taken by the ten largest. The CDR3 totals 15 residues. Trimming left V 7 bases short and J 0 bases short, with 14 bases between. Germline assignment: CDR1 KGHDR and CDR2 SFDVKD. The sequenced sample was peripheral blood, obtained 360 days after TCRalphabeta/CD19-depleted stem cell transplant. The J gene is TRBJ2-5, the V gene TRBV24-1; TRBD1 is a possible D gene (5 bases). The source is a female patient aged 2-9 years who had a stem cell transplant for Fanconi anemia, so the T cells may come from the graft donor. CDR3 sequence reads: CATSRFTGYQETQYF. The CDR3 DNA follows: TGTGCCACCAGCCGATTTACAGGTTACCAAGAGACCCAGTACTTC.